This entry is about one T cell receptor (beta chain). Its specificity is not known. The CDR3 has 15 amino acids. The ends were cut back, 6 bases at V and 6 bases at J, with 18 bases in the middle. Germline CDR1 MNHNY, CDR2 SVGAGI (reference sequence). Treatment specified: over 15 received Ad26.COV2.S at low or high dose, single or two shots; about 5 received placebo; per-sample allocation not given. The study sampled participants on day 63 after the first vaccine or placebo injection. This record belongs to a study of Ad26.COV2.S vaccination and SARS-CoV-2 variants. Study-level results: In vaccinated individuals, spike-specific CD8+ and CD4+ T cell responses reportedly displayed substantial breadth. It was found that vaccine and placebo recipients had similar non-spike TCR breadth. Recipients given vaccine exceeded placebo recipients in spike-specific TCR breadth.

Using immunoSEQ multiplex PCR, the repertoire was profiled, and TCRdb retains in-frame clones only, with some absent. The sample contains some 350,000 clones, roughly 84% of which appear only once. Here the sequenced sample was peripheral blood, taken in a trial of Ad26.COV2.S vaccine versus placebo. The chain is built from TRBV6-6 and TRBJ2-1; perhaps TRBD2 as D (6 bases). This receptor was obtained from a person between 18 and 60 years old who received the Ad26.COV2.S COVID-19 vaccine or a placebo. CDR3 sequence (DNA): TGTGCCAGCAGCTCCTCCTCCGGAGGGAGCAATGAGCAGTTCTTC. This translates into CASSSSSGGSNEQFF.